Below are 16 T cell receptor beta chains sequenced from a single sample in a study of T cell responses to AZD1222 COVID-19 vaccine. The repertoire was sequenced with immunoSEQ multiplex PCR; TCRdb's copy has only in-frame clones and lacks some. This table holds some 120,000 clones, approximately 93% found once. This sample comprised peripheral blood, obtained on day 0 of AZD1222 vaccination. These receptors were collected from an adult in good health.

V and J are TRBV18 and TRBJ1-3; D gene unclear. This CDR3 spans 16 amino acids. Trimming pared 2 bases from V and 0 bases from J, leaving 11 bases between. Per the germline V gene, CDR1 is KGHSH and CDR2 is LQKENI. This CDR3 is CASSPELPDSGNTIYF. The CDR3 DNA follows: TGTGCCAGCTCACCAGAACTTCCCGACTCTGGAAACACCATATATTTT. Supplemented by reference TRBV18 and TRBJ1-3, the full variable domain reads NAGVMQNPRHLVRRRGQEARLRCSPMKGHSHVYWYRQLPEEGLKFMVYLQKENIIDESGMPKERFSAEFPKEGPSILRIQQVVRGDSAAYFCASSPELPDSGNTIYFGEGSWLTVV.

This chain uses TRBV19 with TRBJ2-1, with 10 bases aligning to TRBD1. Germline CDR1 and CDR2: LNHDA and SQIVND (reference sequence). Trimming removed 9 bases from V and 6 bases from J; junction bases left unmatched: 11. The CDR3 runs 15 residues. CDR3 DNA: TGTGCCAGCCACTCCGGGACAGGGGCCATCAATGAGCAGTTCTTC. Protein product: CASHSGTGAINEQFF.

The chain joins TRBV10-3 to TRBJ2-1, with D perhaps matching TRBD2 (5 bases). The CDR3 is made up of 15 amino acids. The germline V gene encodes CDR1 ENHRY and CDR2 SYGVKD. Trimming shortened V by 3 bases and J by 6 bases, and 15 bases separated the two germline ends. DNA of the CDR3: TGTGCCATCAGTGAATCTGGGAGAAATTCCAATGAGCAGTTCTTC. Translating gives CAISESGRNSNEQFF.

V gene TRBV15 combines with J gene TRBJ2-4; 7 bases fit TRBD2. The CDR3 consists of 17 residues. Germline V gives CDR1 LNHNV, CDR2 YYDKDF (reference sequence). V dropped 3 bases and J dropped 0; count of bases not matched to a gene: 8. The CDR3 nucleotides read TGTGCCACCAGCAGGTCAACTAGCGCAATAGCCAAAAACATTCAGTACTTC. This translates into CATSRSTSAIAKNIQYF. Drawing the rest from reference TRBV15 and TRBJ2-4, the complete variable domain is DAMVIQNPRYQVTQFGKPVTLSCSQTLNHNVMYWYQQKSSQAPKLLFHYYDKDFNNEADTPDNFQSRRPNTSFCFLDIRSPGLGDTAMYLCATSRSTSAIAKNIQYFGAGTRLSVL.

The chain recombines TRBV18 with TRBJ1-2; D is perhaps TRBD1 (5 bases). This CDR3 has 21 amino acids. V was cut by 2 bases and J by 6 bases, with 34 bases left in between. CDR1 is KGHSH, CDR2 LQKENI, per germline. Written as DNA, the CDR3 is TGTGCCAGCTCACCAAAGGAGGTAACGGGGCGAGGGATCCCCCGGGAGGATGGCTACACCTTC. Its protein product is CASSPKEVTGRGIPREDGYTF.

The chain employs TRBV29-1 and TRBJ1-5; TRBD1 might be the D (5 bases). Germline CDR1 SQVTM, CDR2 ANQGSEA. Trimming pared 6 bases from V and 6 bases from J, leaving 9 bases between. This CDR3 spans 11 amino acids. CDR3 in amino acids: CSVGGTQPQHF. In DNA, the CDR3 is TGCAGCGTGGGGGGGACTCAGCCCCAGCATTTT.

The genes are TRBV18 and TRBJ1-4, with TRBD1 identical over 8 bases. The CDR3 has 15 residues. From germline, CDR1 is KGHSH and CDR2 LQKENI. V was clipped by 4 bases and J by 2 bases; unmatched bases: 3. CDR3 in amino acids: CASSRDRGTNEKLFF. The CDR3, as DNA: TGTGCCAGCTCACGCGACAGGGGCACTAATGAAAAACTGTTTTTT.

The rearrangement uses TRBV14 and TRBJ2-1; D is unresolved. V shed 5 bases and J shed 8 bases, with 7 bases lying between them. Germline CDR1 is SGHDN and CDR2 is FVKESK. The CDR3 is 11 residues long. As DNA, the CDR3 is TGTGCCAGCAGCGCCAAGTATGAGCAGTTCTTC. As protein: CASSAKYEQFF.

CDR3 sequence (DNA): TGTGCCAGCAGTTCGTCGGGTGGTAGGATCCTCGGGGAGCTGTTTTTT. Residues: CASSSSGGRILGELFF. V usage is TRBV27 and J usage is TRBJ2-2; D is unclear. CDR1 is MNHEY, CDR2 SMNVEV, per germline (reference sequence). CDR3 length: 16 amino acids. Trimming took 4 bases from V and 7 from J, leaving 19 bases between them.

This chain's CDR3 is CASSQGDRAMDTQYF. The CDR3 bases are TGTGCCAGCAGTCAAGGGGACAGGGCAATGGATACGCAGTATTTT. The chain combines TRBV28 with TRBJ2-3; 9 bases are a match to TRBD1. Trimming at V came to 5 bases and at J to 6 bases, leaving 9 bases not matched to a gene. CDR3 length: 15 amino acids. The germline V gene encodes CDR1 MDHEN and CDR2 SYDVKM.

This rearrangement joins TRBV27 to TRBJ1-2, with D possibly TRBD1 on 6 matching bases. Trimming shortened V by 2 bases and J by 7 bases, and 20 bases separated the two germline ends. CDR1 is MNHEY and CDR2 is SMNVEV in the germline V gene (reference sequence). The CDR3 sequence is 16 residues long. The CDR3 here is CASSLQIDRYPGGYTF. The CDR3 DNA sequence: TGTGCCAGCAGTTTACAGATTGACAGGTACCCCGGTGGCTACACCTTC.

The chain employs TRBV7-9 and TRBJ2-1, with unresolved D. The CDR3 contains 11 residues. Per germline, CDR1 SEHNR and CDR2 FQNEAQ (reference sequence). V was shortened by 3 bases and J by 13 bases, with 10 bases between the two germline ends. DNA of the CDR3: TGTGCCAGCAGCTTCGCCTCCGTTCAGTTCTTC. Its protein product is CASSFASVQFF.

This chain connects TRBV2 to TRBJ2-1; the match to TRBD1 covers 7 bases. The V and J ends lost 7 bases and 4 bases, in that order; junction bases with no gene match: 1. The CDR3 runs to 12 residues. From germline, CDR1 is SNHLY and CDR2 FYNNEI. The CDR3 DNA follows: TGTGCCAGCATGGACAGGTACAATGAGCAGTTCTTC. Translating gives CASMDRYNEQFF.

The rearrangement joins TRBV3-1 (or the pseudogene TRBV3-2) to TRBJ2-7, with TRBD2 matching 12 bases. The trim removed 4 bases at V and 1 base at J, leaving 8 bases unmatched. There are 17 residues in the CDR3. CDR1 and CDR2 from the germline V gene are LGHDT and YNNKEL (reference sequence). The CDR3: CASSRLAGVMGSYEQYF. DNA of the CDR3: TGTGCCAGCAGCCGACTAGCGGGAGTGATGGGGTCCTACGAGCAGTACTTC.

The chain recombines TRBV7-9 with TRBJ2-1; D gene ambiguous. V gave up 2 bases and J gave up 6 bases, with 2 bases separating them. Germline V gene sequence: CDR1 SEHNR, CDR2 FQNEAQ (reference sequence). This CDR3 contains 11 residues. This CDR3 is CASSLSNEQFF. CDR3 sequence (DNA): TGTGCCAGCAGCTTATCCAATGAGCAGTTCTTC.

The V and J genes are TRBV30 and TRBJ1-2; tentatively, D is TRBD1 (6 bases). From germline, CDR1 is GTSNPN and CDR2 SVGIG (reference sequence). V lost 1 base and J lost 8, with 20 bases in between. The CDR3 covers 15 residues. The CDR3 sequence is CAWSENWGRGYGYTF. The DNA of the CDR3 is TGTGCCTGGAGTGAGAATTGGGGGCGGGGGTACGGCTACACCTTC.